The source of this T cell receptor beta chain is a study of cytomegalovirus exposure and HLA in healthy donors. Study results and caveats: Using a false discovery rate of 0.05, a later analysis showed that 16,951 TCR beta sequences were associated with HLA alleles. In vitro work confirmed that a few CMV-associated chains recognize CMV antigens.

Concerning this clone itself: Its antigen is still unknown.

Trimming cost V 10 bases and J 0 bases, with 14 bases left between them. From germline, CDR1 is SNHLY and CDR2 FYNNEI. This CDR3 is built from 14 residues. With 60 Vbeta and 13 Jbeta primers, the PCR was carried out. Original processing notes: As a later analysis found, there were approximately 80 million unique TCR beta chains, of which around 10 million were shared. Generated by immunoSEQ multiplex PCR, the TCRdb table keeps only in-frame clones and is missing some. The D gene and trimming were derived from the DNA, and the V and J assignments and clone size from that table. Of 170,000 or so clones listed, just under 85% were seen once; the top ten hold roughly 5.2%.

This chain links TRBV2 with TRBJ2-3, with D uncertain. This receptor was obtained from a girl aged 5-17 years in good health and CMV-seropositive. The sequencing input was PBMCs. This chain's CDR3 is CATRIDSSTDTQYF. CDR3 bases: TGTGCCACTAGAATCGATTCTAGCACAGATACGCAGTATTTT.